This T cell receptor beta chain comes out of a study of a mutant IDH1 vaccine in newly diagnosed glioma. As for the study in general: Following radiotherapy alone, or alongside temozolomide cycles, vaccination was started after an interval of 4-6 weeks. Previous treatment comprised radiotherapy, temozolomide, or both, mostly both.

This clone turned up a few times. Antigen: not known. Time point meaning: week 47, end of study. It was 300 ug of mutant IDH1 20-mer peptide that made up each vaccine dose, given with topical imiquimod. Sequenced by immunoSEQ multiplex PCR; TCRdb stores in-frame clones only, minus some. Of some 30,000 clones detected, 84% appear once; the ten largest clones hold about 30%. The V end was cut by 5 bases, the J end by 5 bases, with 9 bases between. The CDR3 is 13 amino acids. From germline, CDR1 is MNHEY and CDR2 SVGAGI. The sequence came from a man aged 25-40 years with glioma. Source: PBMCs, taken from a glioma patient whose treatment included an IDH1 peptide vaccine. This chain uses TRBV6-5 with TRBJ2-2; TRBD2 might be the D (6 bases). This CDR3 reads CASSRGLTGELFF. CDR3 DNA sequence: TGTGCCAGCAGTCGGGGACTTACCGGGGAGCTGTTTTTT.